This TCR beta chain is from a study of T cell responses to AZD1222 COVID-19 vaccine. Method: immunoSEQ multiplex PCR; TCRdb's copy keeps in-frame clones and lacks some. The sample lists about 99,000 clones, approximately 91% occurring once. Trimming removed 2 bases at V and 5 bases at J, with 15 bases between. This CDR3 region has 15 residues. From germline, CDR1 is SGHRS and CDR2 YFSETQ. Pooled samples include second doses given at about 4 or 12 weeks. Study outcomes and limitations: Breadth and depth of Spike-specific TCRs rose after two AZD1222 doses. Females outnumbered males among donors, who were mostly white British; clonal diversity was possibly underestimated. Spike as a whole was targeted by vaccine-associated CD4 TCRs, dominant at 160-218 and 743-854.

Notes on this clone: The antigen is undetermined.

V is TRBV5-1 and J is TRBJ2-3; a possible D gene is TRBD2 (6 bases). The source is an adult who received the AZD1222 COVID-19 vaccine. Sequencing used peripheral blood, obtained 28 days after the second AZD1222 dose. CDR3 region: CASSFSGSWQDTQYF. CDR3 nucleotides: TGCGCCAGCAGCTTCAGCGGGTCTTGGCAAGATACGCAGTATTTT.